What follows describes a single T cell receptor (beta chain). Assay execution proceeded at the deep level. Using immunoSEQ multiplex PCR, the repertoire was profiled, and TCRdb retains in-frame clones only, with some absent. The data hold 200,000 to 250,000 clones, with approximately 65% observed a single time. This entry is derived from a study of shared clonotypes between healthy human individuals. The CDR3 is made up of 16 amino acids. Adult Caucasians living in Nashville, Tennessee made up all of the donors. The TCR sequence derives from a man between 25 and 39 years old in good health. Sequenced material: memory CD4+ T cells sorted from blood. Subset given: CD45RA-negative fraction. J is TRBJ2-1 and V is TRBV1; TRBD2 is taken as the D call from the table, unchecked against the DNA. TRBV1 is a pseudogene locus. The CDR3 nucleotides read TGCACCAGCAGCCAAGTGGTAGCGGGAGAGTACAATGAGCAGTTCTTC. This translates into CTSSQVVAGEYNEQFF.